This passage covers 15 T cell receptor beta chains from one sample sequenced in a study of blood T cell repertoires in COVID-19. Sequenced by immunoSEQ multiplex PCR; TCRdb stores in-frame clones only, minus some. This sample carries 150,000 to 200,000 clones, 85% of them seen once, and the ten largest clones take 8.2%. The specimen was peripheral blood. All receptors derive from an older woman with acute or convalescent COVID-19.

V and J are TRBV19 and TRBJ2-7; D call uncertain. V lost 5 bases and J 0 bases, leaving 11 bases between the germline ends. This CDR3 spans 14 amino acids. The germline V gene encodes CDR1 LNHDA and CDR2 SQIVND (reference sequence). CDR3 residues: CASSVHPSSYEQYF. The CDR3, as DNA: TGTGCCAGTAGTGTACATCCCAGCTCCTACGAGCAGTACTTC.

The chain uses TRBV18 and TRBJ1-1; no clear D gene. The germline V gene encodes CDR1 KGHSH and CDR2 LQKENI. This CDR3 region has 14 residues. V was pared by 3 bases and J by 1 base, with 9 bases between. CDR3: CASSPQVENTEAFF. Written as DNA, the CDR3 is TGTGCCAGCTCACCCCAGGTGGAGAACACTGAAGCTTTCTTT.

This clone was detected only a few times. The gene calls are TRBV3-1 (or the pseudogene TRBV3-2) and TRBJ1-3, with TRBD1 as a possible D gene (6 bases). The CDR3 is 16 residues long. The V and J ends lost 1 base and 2 bases respectively, with 12 bases between them. Germline CDR1 LGHDT, CDR2 YNNKEL (reference sequence). CDR3 region: CASSQVGGAPGNTIYF. The CDR3 DNA is TGTGCCAGCAGCCAAGTTGGGGGGGCCCCTGGAAACACCATATATTTT.

This chain uses TRBV6-5 with TRBJ1-1; D gene ambiguous. Germline assignment: CDR1 MNHEY and CDR2 SVGAGI. V was cut by 4 bases and J by 3 bases, with 12 bases left in between. This CDR3 is built from 14 residues. The CDR3 region is CASSLVPQDTEAFF. The CDR3 region has the DNA TGTGCCAGCAGTTTGGTACCGCAGGACACTGAAGCTTTCTTT.

This sequence joins TRBV6-5 and TRBJ2-7, with D possibly TRBD1 on 6 matching bases. V was pared by 7 bases and J by 0 bases, with 16 bases between. The CDR3 contains 15 residues. The germline V gene encodes CDR1 MNHEY and CDR2 SVGAGI. This CDR3 is CASIDDRKSSYEQYV. The CDR3 nucleotides are TGTGCCAGCATCGACGACAGGAAGAGCTCCTACGAGCAGTACGTC.

The chain employs TRBV10-3 and TRBJ2-6; D possibly corresponds to TRBD2 (5 bases). V gave up 4 bases and J gave up 2 bases, with 12 bases separating them. Germline V gene lookup returns CDR1 ENHRY and CDR2 SYGVKD. This CDR3 spans 16 amino acids. The CDR3 here is CAISAGSITGANVLTF. In DNA form, the CDR3 reads TGTGCCATCAGTGCGGGGTCTATTACTGGGGCCAACGTCCTGACTTTC.

The chain has TRBV9 and TRBJ1-4; 7 nucleotides align to TRBD1. V lost 3 bases to trimming and J lost 3 bases; unmatched junction nucleotides: 2. The CDR3 is 14 residues long. The V gene's germline CDR1 is SGDLS and CDR2 YYNGEE. As DNA, the CDR3 is TGTGCCAGCAGCGCGGGACAGTCTAATGAAAAACTGTTTTTT. Translation gives CASSAGQSNEKLFF. Looking up the rest from reference TRBV9 and TRBJ1-4 gives the full variable domain: DSGVTQTPKHLITATGQRVTLRCSPRSGDLSVYWYQQSLDQGLQFLIQYYNGEERAKGNILERFSAQQFPDLHSELNLSSLELGDSALYFCASSAGQSNEKLFFGSGTQLSVL.

The rearrangement links TRBV6-5 to TRBJ2-3; D unresolved. Trimming shortened V by 5 bases and J by 0 bases, and 9 bases separated the two germline ends. CDR1 and CDR2 from the germline V gene are MNHEY and SVGAGI. This CDR3 region has 14 residues. CDR3 in amino acids: CASSPRPSTDTQYF. In DNA form, the CDR3 reads TGTGCCAGCAGTCCCCGTCCTAGCACAGATACGCAGTATTTT.

The chain uses TRBV4-1 and TRBJ1-4; perhaps TRBD1 as D (5 bases). CDR3 length: 14 amino acids. Trimming stripped 5 bases from V and 8 bases from J, with 15 bases between. CDR1 is MGHRA and CDR2 is YSYEKL in the germline V gene. CDR3 sequence reads: CASSWGGPGEKLFF. The CDR3 DNA follows: TGCGCCAGCAGCTGGGGGGGACCGGGAGAAAAACTGTTTTTT.

This clone was observed a single time. The rearrangement joins TRBV5-6 to TRBJ2-7, with a tentative D call TRBD2 (6 bases). The V gene's germline CDR1 is SGHDT and CDR2 YYEEEE. The CDR3 is 14 amino acids. The V and J ends lost 4 bases and 7 bases respectively, with 18 bases between them. The CDR3 DNA is TGTGCCAGCAGCGAGTCTAGCGTGGCTCGAGAGCAGTACGTC. It codes for CASSESSVAREQYV.

This chain joins TRBV2 and TRBJ1-5, with TRBD1 identical over 11 bases. The CDR3 consists of 16 residues. Germline loops: CDR1 SNHLY, CDR2 FYNNEI. J was trimmed by 1 base and V by 6 bases; bases with no gene match: 5. CDR3 sequence (DNA): TGTGCCAGCAGCGGCGGGACAGGGGGAAGCAATCAGCCCCAGCATTTT. This gives the protein CASSGGTGGSNQPQHF. Variable domain in full (rest from reference TRBV2 and TRBJ1-5): EPEVTQTPSHQVTQMGQEVILRCVPISNHLYFYWYRQILGQKVEFLVSFYNNEISEKSEIFDDQFSVERPDGSNFTLKIRSTKLEDSAMYFCASSGGTGGSNQPQHFGDGTRLSIL.

This sequence joins TRBV15 and TRBJ2-5; no definite D call. This CDR3 has 14 amino acids. From germline, CDR1 is LNHNV and CDR2 YYDKDF (reference sequence). The V gene lost 2 bases and the J gene lost 1 base, with 8 bases spanning the gap. The CDR3 protein is CATSRNPGQETQYF. The CDR3 DNA sequence: TGTGCCACCAGCAGAAATCCGGGCCAAGAGACCCAGTACTTC.

Worth noting for this clone: One end of the junction does not line up with germline, which may come from a read error. The CDR3 spells CASRGLAGRSGNF. CDR3 sequence (DNA): TGTGCCAGCAGGGGACTAGCGGGAAGGAGCGGGAATTTT. The rearrangement uses TRBV2 and TRBJ2-3; 13 bases map to TRBD2. There are 13 residues in the CDR3. Germline CDR1 reads SNHLY; CDR2 reads FYNNEI.

This clone was recorded only once. This chain connects TRBV29-1 to TRBJ1-1, with D possibly matching TRBD1 (6 bases). Between the trimmed V and J ends, which lost 4 bases and 3 bases, there was a span of 9 bases. This CDR3 spans 12 amino acids. Per germline, CDR1 SQVTM and CDR2 ANQGSEA. CDR3 sequence: CSVANRDTEAFF. CDR3 nucleotide sequence: TGCAGCGTTGCAAACAGGGACACTGAAGCTTTCTTT.

The chain recombines TRBV9 with TRBJ2-1; 13 nucleotides line up with TRBD2. The J segment lost 0 bases and the V segment lost 3 bases, leaving 3 bases of the junction unmatched. The CDR3 has 17 amino acids. The germline gives CDR1 SGDLS, CDR2 YYNGEE. The CDR3 is CASSGTSGRGSYNEQFF. The CDR3 DNA reads as TGTGCCAGCAGCGGAACTAGCGGGAGGGGCTCCTACAATGAGCAGTTCTTC.